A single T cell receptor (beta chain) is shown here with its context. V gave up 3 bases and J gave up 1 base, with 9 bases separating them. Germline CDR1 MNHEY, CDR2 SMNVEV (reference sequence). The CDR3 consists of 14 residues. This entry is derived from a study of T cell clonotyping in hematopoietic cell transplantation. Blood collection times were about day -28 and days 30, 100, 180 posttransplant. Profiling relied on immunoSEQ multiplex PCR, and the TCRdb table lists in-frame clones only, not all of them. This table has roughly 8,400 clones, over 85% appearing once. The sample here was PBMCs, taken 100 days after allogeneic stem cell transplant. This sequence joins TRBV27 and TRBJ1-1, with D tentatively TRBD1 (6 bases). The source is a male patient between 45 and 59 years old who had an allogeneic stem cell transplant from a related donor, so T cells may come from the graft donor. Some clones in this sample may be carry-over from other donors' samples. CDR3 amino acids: CASSFDRRNTEAFF. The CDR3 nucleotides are TGTGCCAGCAGTTTCGACAGGAGGAACACTGAAGCTTTCTTT.